The next 5 T cell receptor beta chains were all read from a single sample in a study of cytomegalovirus exposure and HLA in healthy donors. Primers for the PCR totalled 60 Vbeta and 13 Jbeta. Generated by immunoSEQ multiplex PCR, the TCRdb table keeps only in-frame clones and is missing some. This sample carries around 130,000 clones, about four fifths of them seen once, and the ten largest clones take about 0.76%. The material sequenced was PBMCs. These receptors originate from a man between 18 and 29 years old in good health and CMV-seronegative.

The V gene is TRBV11-1, the J gene TRBJ1-1; D call uncertain. V shed 5 bases and J shed 3 bases, with 16 bases lying between them. Germline V gene data show CDR1 as SGHAT and CDR2 as FQDESV (reference sequence). This CDR3 region has 15 residues. The CDR3 sequence: CASSPLPGEYTEAFF. DNA of the CDR3: TGTGCCAGCAGCCCTCTTCCCGGGGAGTACACTGAAGCTTTCTTT.

The rearrangement uses TRBV27 and TRBJ2-3; no definite D call. The V gene lost 3 bases and the J gene lost 4 bases, with 8 bases spanning the gap. CDR1 is MNHEY, CDR2 SMNVEV, per germline (reference sequence). The CDR3 has 13 amino acids. The CDR3 DNA reads as TGTGCCAGCAGTTTTGGTGGGCCAGATACGCAGTATTTT. Encoded protein: CASSFGGPDTQYF.

V gene TRBV6-5 combines with J gene TRBJ1-1; D is ambiguous. Trimming removed 6 bases at V and 1 base at J, with 6 bases between. Germline values: CDR1 MNHEY, CDR2 SVGAGI. The CDR3 is made up of 12 amino acids. CDR3 sequence reads: CASSHRNTEAFF. The DNA of the CDR3 is TGTGCCAGCAGCCACAGGAACACTGAAGCTTTCTTT.

Only a few counts were recorded for this clone. The chain couples TRBV27 to TRBJ1-2; no clear D. CDR3 length equals 10 residues. V lost 7 bases to trimming and J lost 7 bases, with 7 bases between them. From germline, CDR1 is MNHEY and CDR2 SMNVEV (reference sequence). The CDR3 sequence: CASIPRGYTF. The CDR3 nucleotides read TGTGCCAGCATCCCCCGTGGCTACACCTTC.

The chain has TRBV19 and TRBJ1-5, with 8 bases identical to TRBD1. CDR1 is LNHDA, CDR2 SQIVND, per germline (reference sequence). The CDR3 runs to 17 residues. V lost 2 bases, J lost 4 bases, and 10 bases stayed unmatched. The DNA for the CDR3 is TGTGCCAGTAGTATAAGGCCAGGGGGCGAAAAAAATCAGCCCCAGCATTTT. Amino acids: CASSIRPGGEKNQPQHF.